This T cell receptor (beta chain) came from a study of OX40 agonist ivuxolimab in advanced cancers. Sequencing used immunoSEQ multiplex PCR; TCRdb keeps in-frame clones, though not all of them. The repertoire holds 20,000 to 30,000 clones, with 83% as singletons. Trimming cost V 3 bases and J 2 bases; bases outside gene matches: 9. The CDR3 loop spans 16 amino acids. CDR1 MNHEY and CDR2 SMNVEV come from the germline V gene (reference sequence). The receptor was isolated from an adult with an advanced solid tumor such as melanoma, head and neck, liver or kidney cancer. The material sequenced was CD4+ or CD8+ T cells sorted from blood, taken in a trial of the OX40 agonist ivuxolimab. This chain connects TRBV27 to TRBJ2-7; 8 positions match TRBD2. CDR3 sequence: CASSFSGGLEPYEQYF. The CDR3 DNA reads as TGTGCCAGCAGTTTCTCGGGGGGGCTGGAGCCCTACGAGCAGTACTTC.